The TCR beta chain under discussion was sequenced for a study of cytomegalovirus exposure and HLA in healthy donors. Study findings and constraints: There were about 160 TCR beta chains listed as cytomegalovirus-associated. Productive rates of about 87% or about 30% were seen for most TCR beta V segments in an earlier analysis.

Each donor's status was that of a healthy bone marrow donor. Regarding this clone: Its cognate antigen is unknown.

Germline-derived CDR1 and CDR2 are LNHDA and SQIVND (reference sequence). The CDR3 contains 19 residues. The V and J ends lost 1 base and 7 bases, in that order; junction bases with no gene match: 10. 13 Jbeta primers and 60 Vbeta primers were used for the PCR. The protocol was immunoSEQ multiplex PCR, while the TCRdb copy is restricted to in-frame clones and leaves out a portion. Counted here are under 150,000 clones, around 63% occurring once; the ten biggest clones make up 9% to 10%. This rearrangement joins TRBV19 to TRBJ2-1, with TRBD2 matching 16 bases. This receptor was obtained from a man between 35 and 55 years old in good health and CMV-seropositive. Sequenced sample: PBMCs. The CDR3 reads CASSIGYPGTSGRGNEQFF. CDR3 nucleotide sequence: TGTGCCAGTAGTATAGGATATCCAGGGACTAGCGGGAGGGGAAATGAGCAGTTCTTC.